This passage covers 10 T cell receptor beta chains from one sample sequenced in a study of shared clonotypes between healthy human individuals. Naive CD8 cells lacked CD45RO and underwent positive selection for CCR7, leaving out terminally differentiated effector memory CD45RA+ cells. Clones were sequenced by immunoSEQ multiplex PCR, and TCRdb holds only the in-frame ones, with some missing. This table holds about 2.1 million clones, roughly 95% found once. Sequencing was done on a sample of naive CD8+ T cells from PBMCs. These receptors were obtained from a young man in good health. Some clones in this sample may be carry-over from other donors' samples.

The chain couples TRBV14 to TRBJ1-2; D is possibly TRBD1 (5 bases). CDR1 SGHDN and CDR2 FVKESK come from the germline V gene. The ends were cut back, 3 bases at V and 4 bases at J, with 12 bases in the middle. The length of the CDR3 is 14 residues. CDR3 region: CASSHAQGTYGYTF. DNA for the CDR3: TGTGCCAGCAGCCACGCCCAGGGAACCTATGGCTACACCTTC.

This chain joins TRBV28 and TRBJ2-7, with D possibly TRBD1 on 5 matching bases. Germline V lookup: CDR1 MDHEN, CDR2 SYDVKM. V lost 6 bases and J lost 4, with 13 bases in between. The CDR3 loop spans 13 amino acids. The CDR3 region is CASRGRDAYEQYF. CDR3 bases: TGTGCCAGCAGAGGCAGGGATGCGTACGAGCAGTACTTC.

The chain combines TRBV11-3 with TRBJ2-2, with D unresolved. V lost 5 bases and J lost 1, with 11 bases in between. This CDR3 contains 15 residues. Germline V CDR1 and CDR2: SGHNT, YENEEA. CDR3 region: CASSDRLGNTGELFF. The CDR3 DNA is TGTGCCAGCAGCGACCGTTTAGGGAACACCGGGGAGCTGTTTTTT.

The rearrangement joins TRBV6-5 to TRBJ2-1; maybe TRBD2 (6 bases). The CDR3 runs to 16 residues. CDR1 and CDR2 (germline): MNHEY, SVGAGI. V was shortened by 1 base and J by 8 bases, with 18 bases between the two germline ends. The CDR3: CASSYFLAPARDEQFF. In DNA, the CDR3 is TGTGCCAGCAGTTACTTTCTAGCGCCCGCTCGGGATGAGCAGTTCTTC.

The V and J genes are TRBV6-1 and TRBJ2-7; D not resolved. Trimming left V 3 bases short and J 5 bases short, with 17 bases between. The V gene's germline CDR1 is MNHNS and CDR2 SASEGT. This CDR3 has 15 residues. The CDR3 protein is CASSDAPLLRHEQYF. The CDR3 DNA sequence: TGTGCCAGCAGTGATGCCCCGCTCCTGAGGCACGAGCAGTACTTC.

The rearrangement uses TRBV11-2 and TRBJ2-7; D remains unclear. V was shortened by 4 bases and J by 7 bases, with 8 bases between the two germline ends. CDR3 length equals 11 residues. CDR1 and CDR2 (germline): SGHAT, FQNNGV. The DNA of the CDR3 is TGTGCCAGCAGCTCTGCGTGGGAGCAGTACTTC. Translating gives CASSSAWEQYF.

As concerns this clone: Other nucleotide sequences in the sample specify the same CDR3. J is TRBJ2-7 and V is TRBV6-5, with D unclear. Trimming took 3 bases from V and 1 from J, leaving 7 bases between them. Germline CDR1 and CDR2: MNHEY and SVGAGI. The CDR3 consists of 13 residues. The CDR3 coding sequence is TGTGCCAGCAGTTATAGACAATCCTACGAGCAGTACTTC. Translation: CASSYRQSYEQYF.

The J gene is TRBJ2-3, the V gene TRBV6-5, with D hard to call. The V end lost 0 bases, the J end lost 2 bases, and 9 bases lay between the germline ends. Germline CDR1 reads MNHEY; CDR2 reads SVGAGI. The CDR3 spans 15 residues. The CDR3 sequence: CASSYSEWITDTQYF. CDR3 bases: TGTGCCAGCAGTTACTCGGAGTGGATCACAGATACGCAGTATTTT.

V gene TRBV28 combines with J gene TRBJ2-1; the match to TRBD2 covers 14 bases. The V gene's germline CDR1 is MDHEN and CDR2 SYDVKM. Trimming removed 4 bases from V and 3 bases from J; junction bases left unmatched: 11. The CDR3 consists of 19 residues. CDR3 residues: CASSSGGLAGVSVYNEQFF. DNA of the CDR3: TGTGCCAGCAGTTCCGGGGGACTAGCGGGAGTTTCGGTCTACAATGAGCAGTTCTTC.

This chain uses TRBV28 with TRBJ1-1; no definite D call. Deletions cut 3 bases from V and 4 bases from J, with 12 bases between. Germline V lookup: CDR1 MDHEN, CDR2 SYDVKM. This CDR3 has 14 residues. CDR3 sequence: CASSFGSAGTEAFF. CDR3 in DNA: TGTGCCAGCAGTTTTGGCAGCGCGGGCACTGAAGCTTTCTTT.